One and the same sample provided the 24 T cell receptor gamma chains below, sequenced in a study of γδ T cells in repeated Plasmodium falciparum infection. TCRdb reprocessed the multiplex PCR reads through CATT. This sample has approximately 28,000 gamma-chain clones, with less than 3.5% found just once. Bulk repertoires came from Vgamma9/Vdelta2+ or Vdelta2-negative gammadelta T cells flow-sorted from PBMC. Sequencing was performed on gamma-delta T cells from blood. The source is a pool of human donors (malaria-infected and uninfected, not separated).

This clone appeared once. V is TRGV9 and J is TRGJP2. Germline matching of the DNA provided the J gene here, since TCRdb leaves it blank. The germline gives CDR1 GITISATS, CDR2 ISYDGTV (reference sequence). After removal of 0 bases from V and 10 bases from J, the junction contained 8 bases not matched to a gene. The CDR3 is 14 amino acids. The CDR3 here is CALWEVQLGWIKTF. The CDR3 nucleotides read TGTGCCTTGTGGGAGGTGCAACTCGGTTGGATCAAGACGTTT.

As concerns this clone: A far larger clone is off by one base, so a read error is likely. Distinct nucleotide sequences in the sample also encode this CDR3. CDR3 in DNA: TGTGCCACCTGGGACGGCAAGAAGCTCTTT. It is translated as CATWDGKKLF. This rearrangement joins TRGV2 to TRGJ1 or TRGJ2. This CDR3 contains 10 residues. CDR1 and CDR2 from the germline V gene are EGSNGY and YDSYNSKV.

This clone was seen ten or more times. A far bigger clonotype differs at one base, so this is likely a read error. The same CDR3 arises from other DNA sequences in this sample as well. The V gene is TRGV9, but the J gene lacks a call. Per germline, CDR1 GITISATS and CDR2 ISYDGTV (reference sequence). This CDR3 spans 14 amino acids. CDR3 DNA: TGTGCCTTGTGGGAGTTGTACCCCCAGGATAAGAAGCTCTTT. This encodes CALWELYPQDKKLF.

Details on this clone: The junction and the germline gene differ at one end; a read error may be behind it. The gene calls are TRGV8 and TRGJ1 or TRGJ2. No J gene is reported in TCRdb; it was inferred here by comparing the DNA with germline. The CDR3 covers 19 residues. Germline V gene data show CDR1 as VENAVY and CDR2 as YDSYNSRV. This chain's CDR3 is CATWEGKPRGGQNYYKKLF. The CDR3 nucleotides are TGTGCCACCTGGGAAGGGAAACCCCGGGGAGGACAGAATTATTACAAGAAACTCTTT.

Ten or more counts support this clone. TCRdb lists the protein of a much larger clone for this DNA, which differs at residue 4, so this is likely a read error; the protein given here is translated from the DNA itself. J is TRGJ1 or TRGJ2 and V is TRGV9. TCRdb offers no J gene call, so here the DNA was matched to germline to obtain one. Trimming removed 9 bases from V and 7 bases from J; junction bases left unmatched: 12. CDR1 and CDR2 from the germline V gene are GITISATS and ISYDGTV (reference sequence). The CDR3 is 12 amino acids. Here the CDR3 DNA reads TGTGCCTTGCGGGGGACAGACTATAAGAAACTCTTT. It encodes CALRGTDYKKLF.

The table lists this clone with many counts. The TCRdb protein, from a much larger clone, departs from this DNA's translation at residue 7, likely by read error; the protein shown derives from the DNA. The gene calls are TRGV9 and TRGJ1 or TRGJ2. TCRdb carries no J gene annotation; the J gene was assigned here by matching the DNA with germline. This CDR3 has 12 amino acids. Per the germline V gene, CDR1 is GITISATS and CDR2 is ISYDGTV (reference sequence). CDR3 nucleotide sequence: TGTGCCTTGCGCCTGAATTGTTATAAGAAACTCTTT. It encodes CALRLNCYKKLF.

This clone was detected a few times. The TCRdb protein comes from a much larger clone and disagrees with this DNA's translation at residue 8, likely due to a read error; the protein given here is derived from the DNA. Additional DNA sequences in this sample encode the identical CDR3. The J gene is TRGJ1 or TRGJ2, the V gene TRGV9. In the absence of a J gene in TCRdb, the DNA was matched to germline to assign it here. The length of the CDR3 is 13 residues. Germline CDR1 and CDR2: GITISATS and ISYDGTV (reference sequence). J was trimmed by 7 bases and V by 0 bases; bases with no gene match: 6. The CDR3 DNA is TGTGCCTTGTGGGAGGTGCCATCGTATAAGAAACTCTTT. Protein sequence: CALWEVPSYKKLF.

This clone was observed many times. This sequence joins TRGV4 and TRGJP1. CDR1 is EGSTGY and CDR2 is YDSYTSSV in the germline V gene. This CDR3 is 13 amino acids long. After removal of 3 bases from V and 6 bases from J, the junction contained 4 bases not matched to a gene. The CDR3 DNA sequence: TGTGCCACCTGGGATATCGCTGGTTGGTTCAAGATATTT. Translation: CATWDIAGWFKIF.

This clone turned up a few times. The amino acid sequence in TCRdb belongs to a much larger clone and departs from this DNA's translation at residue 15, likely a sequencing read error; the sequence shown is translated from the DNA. The CDR3 spells CALWEVGSQELGKKVKVF. DNA for the CDR3: TGTGCCTTGTGGGAGGTGGGCTCTCAAGAGTTGGGCAAAAAAGTCAAGGTATTT. The chain employs TRGV9 and TRGJP. As TCRdb names no J gene, one was assigned here on the basis of a DNA match to germline. Germline CDR1 is GITISATS and CDR2 is ISYDGTV (reference sequence). This CDR3 spans 18 amino acids.

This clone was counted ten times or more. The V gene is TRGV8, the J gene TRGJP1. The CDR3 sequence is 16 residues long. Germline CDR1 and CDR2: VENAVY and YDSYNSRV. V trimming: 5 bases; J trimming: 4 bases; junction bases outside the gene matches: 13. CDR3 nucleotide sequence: TGTGCCACCTGGGCCCTCGCACCCAACACTGGTTGGTTCAAGATATTT. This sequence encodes CATWALAPNTGWFKIF.

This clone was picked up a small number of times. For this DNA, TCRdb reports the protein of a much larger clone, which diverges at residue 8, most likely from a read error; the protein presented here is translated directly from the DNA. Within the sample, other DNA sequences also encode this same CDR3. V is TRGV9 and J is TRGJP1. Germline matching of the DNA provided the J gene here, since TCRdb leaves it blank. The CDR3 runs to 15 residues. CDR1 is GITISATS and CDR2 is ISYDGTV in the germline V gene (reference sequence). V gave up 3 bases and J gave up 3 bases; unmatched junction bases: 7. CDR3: CALWELYSTGWFKIF. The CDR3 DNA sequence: TGTGCCTTGTGGGAGTTATATTCCACTGGTTGGTTCAAGATATTT.

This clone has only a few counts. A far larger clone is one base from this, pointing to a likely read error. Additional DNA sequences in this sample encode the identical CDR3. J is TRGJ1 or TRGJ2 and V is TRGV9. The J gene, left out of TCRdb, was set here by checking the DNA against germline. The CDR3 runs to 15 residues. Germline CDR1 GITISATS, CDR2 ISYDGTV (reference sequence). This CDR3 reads CALWAAPRENYKKLF. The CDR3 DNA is TGTGCCCTGTGGGCTGCCCCCAGGGAAAATTATAAGAAACTCTTT.

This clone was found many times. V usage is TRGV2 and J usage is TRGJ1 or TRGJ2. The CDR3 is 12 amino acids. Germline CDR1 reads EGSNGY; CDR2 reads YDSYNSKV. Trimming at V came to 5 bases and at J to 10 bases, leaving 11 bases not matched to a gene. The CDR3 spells CATWAQLWKKLF. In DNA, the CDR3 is TGTGCCACCTGGGCCCAATTATGGAAGAAACTCTTT.

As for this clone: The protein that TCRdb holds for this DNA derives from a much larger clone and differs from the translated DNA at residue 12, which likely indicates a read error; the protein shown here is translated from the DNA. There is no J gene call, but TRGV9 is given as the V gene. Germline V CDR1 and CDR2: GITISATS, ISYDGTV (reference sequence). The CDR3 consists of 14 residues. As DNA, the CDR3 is TGTGCCTTGTGGGAGGTGCGAGGGTGCCCTAAGAGACTCTTT. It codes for CALWEVRGCPKRLF.

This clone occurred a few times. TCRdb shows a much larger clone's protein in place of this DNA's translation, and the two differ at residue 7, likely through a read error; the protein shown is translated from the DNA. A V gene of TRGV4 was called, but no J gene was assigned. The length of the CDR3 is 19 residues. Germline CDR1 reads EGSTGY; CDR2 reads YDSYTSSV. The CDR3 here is CATWDGREWMHDSYYKKLF. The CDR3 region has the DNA TGTGCCACCTGGGATGGACGAGAGTGGATGCACGATTCTTATTATAAGAAACTTTTT.

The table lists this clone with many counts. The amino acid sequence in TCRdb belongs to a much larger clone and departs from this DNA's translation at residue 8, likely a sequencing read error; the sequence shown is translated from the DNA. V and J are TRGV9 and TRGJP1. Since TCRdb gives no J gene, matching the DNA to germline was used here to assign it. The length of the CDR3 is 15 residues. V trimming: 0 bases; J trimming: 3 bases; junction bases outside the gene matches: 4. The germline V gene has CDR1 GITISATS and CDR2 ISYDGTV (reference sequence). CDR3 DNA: TGTGCCTTGTGGGAGGTGTGGGCCACTGGTTGGTTCAAGATATTT. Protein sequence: CALWEVWATGWFKIF.

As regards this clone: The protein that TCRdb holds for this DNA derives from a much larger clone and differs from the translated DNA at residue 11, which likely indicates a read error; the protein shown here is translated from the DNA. The CDR3 spells CALWEVRGGGRKLF. The CDR3 coding sequence is TGTGCCTTGTGGGAGGTGCGAGGAGGAGGTAGGAAACTCTTT. The gene calls are TRGV9 and TRGJ1 or TRGJ2. Assignment of the J gene here rests on matching the DNA to germline, because TCRdb gives none. Germline V gene sequence: CDR1 GITISATS, CDR2 ISYDGTV (reference sequence). V was clipped by 0 bases and J by 12 bases; unmatched bases: 14. This CDR3 is built from 14 residues.

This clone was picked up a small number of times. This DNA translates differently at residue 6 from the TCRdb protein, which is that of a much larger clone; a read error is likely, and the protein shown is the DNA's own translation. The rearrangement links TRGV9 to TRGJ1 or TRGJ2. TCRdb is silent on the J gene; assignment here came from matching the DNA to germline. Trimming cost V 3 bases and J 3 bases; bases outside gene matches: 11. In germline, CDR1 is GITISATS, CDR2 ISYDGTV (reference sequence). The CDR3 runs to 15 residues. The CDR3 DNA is TGTGCCTTGTGGGAGACCCCGGAGGTTTATTATAAGAAACTCTTT. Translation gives CALWETPEVYYKKLF.

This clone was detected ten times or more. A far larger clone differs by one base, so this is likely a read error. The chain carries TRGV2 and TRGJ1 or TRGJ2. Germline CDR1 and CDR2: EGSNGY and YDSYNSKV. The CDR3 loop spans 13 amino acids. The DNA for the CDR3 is TGTGCCACCCGGGACGGGACCAGGGGCCAGTTGTTCTTT. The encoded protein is CATRDGTRGQLFF.

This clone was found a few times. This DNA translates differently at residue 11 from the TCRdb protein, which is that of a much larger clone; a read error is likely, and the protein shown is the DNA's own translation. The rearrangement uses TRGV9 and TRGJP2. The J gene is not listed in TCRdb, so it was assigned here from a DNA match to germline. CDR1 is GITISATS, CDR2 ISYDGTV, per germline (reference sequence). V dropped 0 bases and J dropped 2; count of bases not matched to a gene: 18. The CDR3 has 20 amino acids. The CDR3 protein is CALWEVRGSYTGSSDWIKTF. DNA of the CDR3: TGTGCCTTGTGGGAGGTGCGGGGAAGTTACACAGGGAGTAGTGATTGGATCAAGACGTTT.

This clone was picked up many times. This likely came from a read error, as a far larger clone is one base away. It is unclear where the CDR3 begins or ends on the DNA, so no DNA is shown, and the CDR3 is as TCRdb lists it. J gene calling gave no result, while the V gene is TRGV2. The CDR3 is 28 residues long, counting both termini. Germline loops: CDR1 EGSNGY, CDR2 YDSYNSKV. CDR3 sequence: CATWDDRNSLAVEQHLLSQVSIGRIQHF.

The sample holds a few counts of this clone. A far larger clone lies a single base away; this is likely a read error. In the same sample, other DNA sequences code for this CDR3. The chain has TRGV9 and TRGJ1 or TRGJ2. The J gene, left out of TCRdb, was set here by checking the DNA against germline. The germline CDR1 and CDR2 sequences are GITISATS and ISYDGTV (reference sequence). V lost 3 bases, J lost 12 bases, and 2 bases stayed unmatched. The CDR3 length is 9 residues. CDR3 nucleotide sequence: TGTGCCTTGTGGGAGCTGAAACTCTTT. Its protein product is CALWELKLF.

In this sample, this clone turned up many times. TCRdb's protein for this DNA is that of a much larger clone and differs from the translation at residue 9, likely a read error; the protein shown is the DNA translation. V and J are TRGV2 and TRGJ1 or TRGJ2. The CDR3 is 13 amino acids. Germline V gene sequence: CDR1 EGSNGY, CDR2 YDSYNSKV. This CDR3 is CATWDGDYHKKLF. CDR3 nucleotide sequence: TGTGCCACCTGGGACGGAGATTATCATAAGAAACTCTTT.

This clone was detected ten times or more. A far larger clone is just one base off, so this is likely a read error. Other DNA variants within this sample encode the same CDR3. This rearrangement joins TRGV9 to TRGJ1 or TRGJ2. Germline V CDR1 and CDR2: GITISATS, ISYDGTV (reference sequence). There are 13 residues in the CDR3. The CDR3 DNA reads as TGTGCCTTGTGGGAGGTGCGTTATTATAAGAAGCTCTTT. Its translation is CALWEVRYYKKLF.